This TCR beta chain was sequenced in a study of vaccination and CD4 T cells after COVID-19. The treatment was: roughly ten-day PBMC culture with coronavirus spike peptide pools or control peptides (ViraFEST assay). CD4+ T cells of the unexposed donor were collected before the COVID-19 pandemic (2011-2018). The length of the CDR3 is 15 residues. Germline CDR1 reads KGHDR; CDR2 reads SFDVKD. Trimming shortened V by 3 bases and J by 2 bases, and 12 bases separated the two germline ends. With the Oncomine TCR Beta short-read assay, DNA from cultured CD4+ T cells was sequenced. A single record per CDR3 protein comes from TCRdb applying MiXCR to the PCR reads. The sample lists more than 7,500 distinct CDR3 sequences, about 41% occurring once. This clonotype was detected a few times. What it binds is not known.

The receptor comes from a human donor in good health. The specimen sequenced was CD4+ T cells from blood, cultured in vitro. The rearrangement links TRBV24-1 to TRBJ2-5; D is perhaps TRBD1 or TRBD2 (5 bases each). The CDR3 DNA reads as TGTGCCACCAGTGATAGACGGGACCCGCAAGAGACCCAGTACTTC. It yields the protein CATSDRRDPQETQYF.